This entry lists 30 T cell receptor beta chains sequenced from one sample in a study of regulatory T cells in long-lasting Graves disease. With iRepertoire HTBI primers and Arm-PCR of CDR3 regions, TCR beta libraries were built. MiXCR, run by TCRdb on the multiplex PCR reads, gives a single entry per CDR3 protein. This sample has more than 400,000 distinct CDR3 sequences; 16% occur once, and the top ten carry roughly 10%. Time point reported: newly diagnosed GD, antithyroid drugs for less than 3 months. After RNA was extracted from PBMCs, the TCR library was made from it. These records were also assigned to another study, of T cells in Graves' hyperthyroidism and ophthalmopathy.

Here the sequenced sample was peripheral blood mononuclear cells (PBMCs), taken at new diagnosis, from a patient treated with antithyroid drugs. These receptor sequences come from a woman aged 30 to 39 with Graves disease.

This clonotype has a handful of counts. The V gene is TRBV18, the J gene TRBJ1-1; tentatively, D is TRBD1 (5 bases). V lost 1 base and J lost 1, with 10 bases in between. The CDR3 contains 15 residues. Germline loops: CDR1 KGHSH, CDR2 LQKENI. The DNA of the CDR3 is TGTGCCAGCTCACCACTTATTGGACAGAACACTGAAGCTTTCTTT. As protein: CASSPLIGQNTEAFF.

This clonotype showed up just once. The chain recombines TRBV11-2 with TRBJ2-1; 14 nucleotides align to TRBD2. The V gene's germline CDR1 is SGHAT and CDR2 FQNNGV. Trimming removed 3 bases from V and 6 bases from J; junction bases left unmatched: 13. The CDR3 is 19 residues long. CDR3 protein: CASSLSSGTSGSRLNEQFF. CDR3 in DNA: TGTGCCAGCAGCTTGAGTAGTGGGACTAGCGGGAGCAGACTCAATGAGCAGTTCTTC.

Remarks on this clonotype: A much larger clone lies one base from this, so it may be a read error. CDR3 in amino acids: CANSFDRDNEQFF. DNA for the CDR3: TGCGCCAACAGCTTTGACAGGGACAATGAGCAGTTCTTC. The chain recombines TRBV5-1 with TRBJ2-1, with 7 bases identical to TRBD1. Germline assignment: CDR1 SGHRS and CDR2 YFSETQ. The CDR3 is 13 residues long.

The table lists this clonotype with many counts. The V call is TRBV11-2, the J call TRBJ2-1; 8 nucleotides align to TRBD2. This CDR3 has 16 amino acids. The V gene end was trimmed by 0 bases and the J gene end by 6 bases; junction bases not matched to a gene: 7. Germline values: CDR1 SGHAT, CDR2 FQNNGV. This chain's CDR3 is CASSLEGAGTSNEQFF. The CDR3 region has the DNA TGTGCCAGCAGCTTAGAGGGCGCGGGGACTAGCAATGAGCAGTTCTTC.

This clonotype has at least ten counts. V is TRBV18 and J is TRBJ2-7; D not resolved. This CDR3 region has 14 residues. Trimming took 4 bases from V and 3 from J, leaving 13 bases between them. Germline V gene data show CDR1 as KGHSH and CDR2 as LQKENI. CDR3 sequence reads: CASSLTGRHYEQYF. DNA for the CDR3: TGTGCCAGCTCACTCACTGGACGGCACTACGAGCAGTACTTC.

This clonotype was counted many times. The chain couples TRBV7-9 to TRBJ1-1; maybe TRBD1 (5 bases). Trimming left V 6 bases short and J 5 bases short, with 19 bases between. The CDR3 has 15 amino acids. CDR1 SEHNR and CDR2 FQNEAQ come from the germline V gene (reference sequence). CDR3 DNA: TGTGCCAGCAGACCCTCGCAGGGAACCTATACTGAAGCTTTCTTT. Its protein product is CASRPSQGTYTEAFF.

The sample holds many counts of this clonotype. V gene TRBV28 combines with J gene TRBJ2-3, with D maybe TRBD1 (6 bases). The germline gives CDR1 MDHEN, CDR2 SYDVKM. The CDR3 consists of 15 residues. V lost 10 bases, J lost 6 bases, and 23 bases lay in between. The CDR3 sequence: CAMSRGGLSGDTQYF. DNA of the CDR3: TGTGCCATGTCCAGGGGCGGGCTCAGTGGGGATACGCAGTATTTT.

This clonotype has only a few counts. Given a much more abundant clone one base away, this may be a read error. The chain couples TRBV20-1 to TRBJ1-1; D is undetermined. V was cut by 1 base and J by 3 bases, with 15 bases left in between. The CDR3 contains 15 residues. Germline V gives CDR1 DFQATT, CDR2 SNEGSKA (reference sequence). The chain's CDR3 is CSARVSGELDTEAFF. DNA of the CDR3: TGCAGTGCTAGAGTATCCGGGGAGCTGGACACTGAAGCTTTCTTT.

The chain joins TRBV7-3 to TRBJ1-5, with D possibly being TRBD1 (5 bases). The ends were cut back, 5 bases at V and 3 bases at J, with 11 bases in the middle. The germline V gene has CDR1 SGHTA and CDR2 FQGTGA. The CDR3 is 14 residues long. CDR3 in DNA: TGTGCCAGCAGCAGGGACTCACCCAATCAGCCCCAGCATTTT. Protein sequence: CASSRDSPNQPQHF.

The chain couples TRBV20-1 to TRBJ1-2; D is ambiguous. V was clipped by 0 bases and J by 5 bases, with 13 bases between them. The CDR3 has 14 residues. In germline, CDR1 is DFQATT, CDR2 SNEGSKA (reference sequence). The CDR3 loop is CSARDPRSDYGYTF. The CDR3, as DNA: TGCAGTGCTAGAGATCCCCGCTCCGATTATGGCTACACCTTC.

This clonotype was seen ten or more times. This sequence joins TRBV7-3 and TRBJ2-3, with a weak D call TRBD1 (5 bases). V lost 0 bases and J 4 bases, leaving 8 bases between the germline ends. The CDR3 loop spans 14 amino acids. From germline, CDR1 is SGHTA and CDR2 FQGTGA. This CDR3 is CASSLTQGADTQYF. DNA for the CDR3: TGTGCCAGCAGCTTAACGCAGGGTGCAGATACGCAGTATTTT.

This clonotype was seen many times. V and J are TRBV12-3 or TRBV12-4 and TRBJ2-5, with unresolved D. V was shortened by 7 bases and J by 5 bases, with 17 bases between the two germline ends. This CDR3 has 14 residues. The CDR3 region has the DNA TGTGCCAGCACCATTGACCCGACGATGGAGACCCAGTACTTC. Encoded protein: CASTIDPTMETQYF.

This clonotype appeared a few times. The chain has TRBV7-9 and TRBJ1-2; the D gene is possibly TRBD1 (6 bases). Trimming took 3 bases from V and 3 from J, leaving 17 bases between them. The CDR3 runs to 16 residues. Looked up from germline, CDR1 is SEHNR and CDR2 is FQNEAQ (reference sequence). The CDR3 DNA reads TGTGCCAGCAGCTTGGTCCGTGGGGGCGCCGACTATGGCTACACCTTC. This translates into CASSLVRGGADYGYTF. Full variable domain (missing parts from reference TRBV7-9 and TRBJ1-2): DTGVSQNPRHKITKRGQNVTFRCDPISEHNRLYWYRQTLGQGPEFLTYFQNEAQLEKSRLLSDRFSAERPKGSFSTLEIQRTEQGDSAMYLCASSLVRGGADYGYTFGSGTRLTVV.

This clonotype was detected many times. This chain uses TRBV3-1 with TRBJ2-4; the match to TRBD2 covers 9 bases. Germline V gives CDR1 LGHDT, CDR2 YNNKEL (reference sequence). The length of the CDR3 is 16 residues. J was trimmed by 7 bases and V by 4 bases; bases with no gene match: 11. CDR3: CASSRESGRRRNIQYF. CDR3 in DNA: TGTGCCAGCAGCCGAGAAAGCGGGAGGAGAAGGAACATTCAGTACTTC.

In DNA form, the CDR3 reads TGTGCCAGCAGTCAGTGGGGGAATCAGCCCCAGCATTTT. Its protein is CASSQWGNQPQHF. This rearrangement joins TRBV14 to TRBJ1-5, with a possible D match to TRBD1 (5 bases). V lost 6 bases, J lost 4 bases, and 10 bases lay in between. In germline, CDR1 is SGHDN, CDR2 FVKESK. The CDR3 covers 13 residues.

This clonotype has ten or more counts. An end of the junction does not agree with germline; a read error may underlie this. The chain has TRBV5-1 and TRBJ2-3; 10 positions match TRBD2. Germline lookup yields CDR1 SGHRS and CDR2 YFSETQ. The CDR3 runs 10 residues. CDR3 DNA: TGTGCCAGCAGCTTTAGCGGGAGGCGATTT. This translates into CASSFSGRRF.

Turning to this clonotype: A much larger clone sits a single nucleotide away, making a read error possible. This chain uses TRBV24-1 with TRBJ2-5; D perhaps matches TRBD1 (6 bases). Trimming removed 4 bases from V and 5 bases from J, with 10 bases in between. CDR1 KGHDR and CDR2 SFDVKD come from the germline V gene. The CDR3 extends over 13 amino acids. The CDR3 region is CATSDRGLETQYF. In DNA, the CDR3 is TGTGCCACCAGTGACAGGGGTCTGGAGACCCAGTACTTC.

This clonotype showed up just a few times. This chain links TRBV12-3 or TRBV12-4 with TRBJ2-4, with D possibly TRBD2 on 6 matching bases. Trimming shortened V by 4 bases and J by 3 bases, and 10 bases separated the two germline ends. The CDR3 extends over 14 amino acids. The CDR3 reads CASSWGVGKNIQYF. The CDR3 coding sequence is TGTGCCAGCAGTTGGGGGGTGGGCAAAAACATTCAGTACTTC.

This clonotype was picked up many times. CDR3 nucleotide sequence: TGCAGTGCTAGAGTTTCGGACAGGGGCCGGAGAAGCACCGGGGAGCTGTTTTTT. This encodes CSARVSDRGRRSTGELFF. V usage is TRBV20-1 and J usage is TRBJ2-2; 9 nucleotides agree with TRBD1. The CDR3 loop spans 18 amino acids. After removal of 1 base from V and 4 bases from J, the junction contained 13 bases not matched to a gene. The germline V gene has CDR1 DFQATT and CDR2 SNEGSKA (reference sequence).

This rearrangement joins TRBV14 to TRBJ2-7; the D gene is possibly TRBD2 (5 bases). V lost 0 bases and J 2 bases, leaving 11 bases between the germline ends. Germline CDR1 SGHDN, CDR2 FVKESK. The CDR3 runs 15 residues. The CDR3 DNA is TGTGCCAGCAGCCAAGACTCCGGGATTCCCTACGAGCAGTACTTC. This encodes CASSQDSGIPYEQYF.

In the case of this clonotype: A read error may explain this, as a much larger clone is one base away. V and J are TRBV7-2 and TRBJ2-3; TRBD2 might be the D (7 bases). Germline CDR1 SGHTA, CDR2 FQGNSA. The CDR3 consists of 17 residues. CDR3 amino acids: CASSLVGGSGDTDRQYF. For the CDR3, the DNA is TGTGCCAGCAGCTTAGTCGGCGGGAGTGGGGACACAGATAGGCAGTATTTT. The variable domain in full, with the rest retrieved from reference TRBV7-2 and TRBJ2-3, is GAGVSQSPSNKVTEKGKDVELRCDPISGHTALYWYRQSLGQGLEFLIYFQGNSAPDKSGLPSDRFSAERTGGSVSTLTIQRTQQEDSAVYLCASSLVGGSGDTDRQYFGPGTRLTVL.

Many counts were recorded for this clonotype. The chain joins TRBV20-1 to TRBJ2-5; D might be TRBD2 (5 bases). The V end lost 0 bases, the J end lost 3 bases, and 11 bases lay between the germline ends. Germline V gene sequence: CDR1 DFQATT, CDR2 SNEGSKA (reference sequence). CDR3 length equals 14 residues. CDR3 coding DNA: TGCAGTGCTAGAGAGGTCGAGAGGGAAGAGACCCAGTACTTC. Translation: CSAREVEREETQYF.

This clonotype was found a few times. The V gene is TRBV5-1, the J gene TRBJ1-1; a weak D match, TRBD1 (5 bases). CDR1 SGHRS and CDR2 YFSETQ come from the germline V gene. Trimming pared 3 bases from V and 9 bases from J, leaving 15 bases between. This CDR3 contains 13 residues. The CDR3 nucleotides read TGCGCCAGCAGCTGGGGACGGGACCACCAAGCTTTCTTT. It encodes CASSWGRDHQAFF.

The gene calls are TRBV5-1 and TRBJ2-1, with D unclear. Trimming took off 3 bases at V and 0 bases at J, with 4 bases between the two ends. The CDR3 runs to 13 residues. Looked up from germline, CDR1 is SGHRS and CDR2 is YFSETQ. The chain's CDR3 is CASSWSSYNEQFF. CDR3 DNA: TGCGCCAGCAGCTGGAGCTCCTACAATGAGCAGTTCTTC.

This clonotype appeared a few times. The rearrangement links TRBV5-1 to TRBJ2-7; TRBD2 agrees at 8 bases. Germline loops: CDR1 SGHRS, CDR2 YFSETQ. The V gene end was trimmed by 4 bases and the J gene end by 7 bases; junction bases not matched to a gene: 7. This CDR3 is built from 13 residues. The chain's CDR3 is CASSGGLAWEQYF. In nucleotides, the CDR3 is TGCGCCAGCAGCGGCGGACTAGCTTGGGAGCAGTACTTC.

This clonotype showed up many times. This sequence joins TRBV18 and TRBJ1-2; the match to TRBD1 covers 8 bases. The germline V gene encodes CDR1 KGHSH and CDR2 LQKENI. This CDR3 region has 18 residues. The junction had 17 bases not matched to a gene; V was cut back by 3 bases and J by 5 bases. For the CDR3, the DNA is TGTGCCAGCTCACCGGTCTCCGGGACAGGACCTGTTAGATATGGCTACACCTTC. Amino acid sequence: CASSPVSGTGPVRYGYTF.

This clonotype was seen more than once but under ten times. The rearrangement uses TRBV3-1 and TRBJ2-3, with a weak D call TRBD1 (7 bases). Trimming removed 5 bases at V and 4 bases at J, with 13 bases between. CDR1 is LGHDT and CDR2 is YNNKEL in the germline V gene (reference sequence). The CDR3 consists of 14 residues. The CDR3 DNA is TGTGCCAGCAGCTACCAGGGGGGTCCAGATACGCAGTATTTT. Protein sequence: CASSYQGGPDTQYF.

This clonotype was observed many times. The chain carries TRBV7-9 and TRBJ1-1; 11 bases match TRBD1. Germline CDR1 is SEHNR and CDR2 is FQNEAQ (reference sequence). Unmatched junction bases numbered 4, after V lost 5 bases and J lost 5 bases. The CDR3 loop spans 14 amino acids. The CDR3 loop reads CASSRGTGGTEAFF. Here the CDR3 DNA reads TGTGCCAGCAGCCGAGGGACAGGGGGTACTGAAGCTTTCTTT. Full variable domain (missing parts from reference TRBV7-9 and TRBJ1-1): DTGVSQNPRHKITKRGQNVTFRCDPISEHNRLYWYRQTLGQGPEFLTYFQNEAQLEKSRLLSDRFSAERPKGSFSTLEIQRTEQGDSAMYLCASSRGTGGTEAFFGQGTRLTVV.

This clonotype was counted between two and nine times. The CDR3 here is CASSLKGRGIPNYGYTF. The CDR3 nucleotides read TGTGCCAGCAGTTTAAAGGGCAGGGGTATCCCTAACTATGGCTACACCTTC. The chain carries TRBV12-3 or TRBV12-4 and TRBJ1-2; D is perhaps TRBD1 (6 bases). The CDR3 has 17 amino acids. The V end was cut by 2 bases, the J end by 0 bases, with 16 bases between.

This clonotype was seen repeatedly, ten times or more. The J gene is TRBJ2-7, the V gene TRBV12-3 or TRBV12-4; the match to TRBD1 covers 8 bases. The CDR3 spans 16 residues. V was pared by 5 bases and J by 4 bases, with 13 bases of the junction left unmatched. Here the CDR3 reads CASSLRRLDRAYEQYF. The CDR3 region has the DNA TGTGCCAGCAGTCTTCGAAGGCTGGACAGGGCTTACGAGCAGTACTTC.